This T cell receptor beta chain was found in a study of T-cell reconstitution after alpha-beta-depleted transplantation in children. The CDR3 runs to 14 residues. The ends lost 3 bases at V and 3 bases at J; junction bases unmatched: 4. The germline V gene has CDR1 MNHNS and CDR2 SASEGT. A library of TCRbeta sequences, prepared with unique molecular identifiers, was generated. MiXCR, applied by TCRdb to the PCR reads, yields one record per CDR3 protein. The sample carries fewer than 350,000 distinct CDR3 sequences, over 9% recorded once. The sequences come from PBMCs, collected before TCRalphabeta/CD19-depleted stem cell transplant. The sequence was obtained from a boy under two years old with acute myeloid leukemia, due to receive a stem cell transplant. V is TRBV6-1 and J is TRBJ2-7, with 8 bases that match TRBD1. CDR3 sequence reads: CASSDPGQVYEQYF. CDR3 nucleotides: TGTGCCAGCAGTGACCCGGGACAGGTCTACGAGCAGTACTTC.